Listed here are 27 T cell receptor beta chains from one sample, sequenced in a study of OX40 agonist ivuxolimab in advanced cancers. Sequenced by immunoSEQ multiplex PCR; TCRdb stores in-frame clones only, minus some. There are roughly 25,000 clones in the sample; approximately 80% occur only once, and approximately 1.9% lies in the top ten. This sample comprised CD4+ or CD8+ T cells sorted from blood, obtained in a trial of the OX40 agonist ivuxolimab. The source of these receptors is an adult with an advanced solid tumor such as melanoma, head and neck, liver or kidney cancer.

This clone appeared once. The chain couples TRBV7-8 to TRBJ1-5, with 8 bases aligning to TRBD1. Per germline, CDR1 SGHVS and CDR2 FQNEAQ. V trimming: 4 bases; J trimming: 4 bases; junction bases outside the gene matches: 12. The CDR3 covers 17 residues. The CDR3 DNA reads TGTGCCAGCAGCTCCAAGCGGACAGGGAATGCGAATCAGCCCCAGCATTTT. Translated, it gives CASSSKRTGNANQPQHF.

In this sample, this clone turned up a few times. The chain combines TRBV11-2 with TRBJ1-1, with 8 bases fitting TRBD1. The CDR3 extends over 13 amino acids. Germline V lookup: CDR1 SGHAT, CDR2 FQNNGV. With 5 bases clipped from V and 6 bases from J, the junction kept 5 bases outside the gene matches. This CDR3 reads CASSPDRAAEAFF. CDR3 DNA: TGTGCCAGCAGCCCGGACAGGGCGGCTGAAGCTTTCTTT.

This CDR3 reads CASSAGTGIVSSGANVLTF. The CDR3 DNA is TGTGCCAGCAGTGCCGGGACAGGGATCGTCTCCTCTGGGGCCAACGTCCTGACTTTC. The chain combines TRBV2 with TRBJ2-6, with TRBD1 identical over 9 bases. There are 19 residues in the CDR3. V was clipped by 4 bases and J by 0 bases; unmatched bases: 10. Germline CDR1 and CDR2: SNHLY and FYNNEI.

The V gene is TRBV15, the J gene TRBJ1-2; D remains unclear. Per the germline V gene, CDR1 is LNHNV and CDR2 is YYDKDF (reference sequence). Trimming stripped 1 base from V and 7 bases from J, with 10 bases between. The CDR3 loop spans 13 amino acids. This CDR3 is CATSRGRMSGYTF. For the CDR3, the DNA is TGTGCCACCAGCAGAGGACGAATGAGTGGCTACACCTTC. Filled out from reference TRBV15 and TRBJ1-2, the complete variable domain reads DAMVIQNPRYQVTQFGKPVTLSCSQTLNHNVMYWYQQKSSQAPKLLFHYYDKDFNNEADTPDNFQSRRPNTSFCFLDIRSPGLGDTAMYLCATSRGRMSGYTFGSGTRLTVV.

In this sample, this clone turned up once. V usage is TRBV11-3 and J usage is TRBJ2-7; TRBD1 matches at 9 bases. V trimming: 5 bases; J trimming: 3 bases; junction bases outside the gene matches: 5. The CDR3 is 14 residues long. The germline gives CDR1 SGHNT, CDR2 YENEEA. The CDR3 sequence: CASSQTGGYYEQYF. CDR3 nucleotide sequence: TGTGCCAGCAGCCAGACAGGGGGTTACTACGAGCAGTACTTC.

J is TRBJ1-1 and V is TRBV6-5, with D possibly TRBD1 on 5 matching bases. Germline CDR1 and CDR2: MNHEY and SVGAGI. The CDR3 has 14 residues. The ends were cut back, 4 bases at V and 10 bases at J, with 19 bases in the middle. Here the CDR3 reads CASSFPGGESRAFF. The CDR3 coding sequence is TGTGCCAGCAGTTTCCCTGGGGGAGAATCCCGAGCTTTCTTT.

The chain joins TRBV25-1 to TRBJ2-7; 9 positions agree with TRBD1. The V and J ends lost 3 bases and 2 bases, in that order; junction bases with no gene match: 5. Germline V CDR1 and CDR2: MGHDK, SYGVNS. The CDR3 has 15 residues. CDR3 loop: CASSDPTGGTYEQYF. DNA of the CDR3: TGTGCCAGCAGTGACCCGACAGGGGGGACCTACGAGCAGTACTTC.

The rearrangement joins TRBV18 to TRBJ1-3; unclear D gene. Trimming shortened V by 3 bases and J by 4 bases, and 4 bases separated the two germline ends. Germline CDR1 and CDR2: KGHSH and LQKENI. CDR3 length equals 12 residues. This CDR3 reads CASSPSGNTIYF. The DNA of the CDR3 is TGTGCCAGCTCACCTTCAGGAAACACCATATATTTT.

This chain joins TRBV27 and TRBJ1-1; TRBD1 aligns across 9 bases. The CDR3 is 13 residues long. Germline CDR1 is MNHEY and CDR2 is SMNVEV (reference sequence). The ends lost 5 bases at V and 5 bases at J; junction bases unmatched: 3. CDR3 sequence (DNA): TGTGCCAGCAGTAAACAGGGGGCTACTGAAGCTTTCTTT. Protein: CASSKQGATEAFF.

V and J are TRBV30 and TRBJ1-2; unclear D gene. CDR1 and CDR2 from the germline V gene are GTSNPN and SVGIG (reference sequence). Trimming took off 4 bases at V and 8 bases at J, with 14 bases between the two ends. The CDR3 is made up of 12 amino acids. In DNA, the CDR3 is TGTGCCTGGACCTTAGTGTCGGGGGGCTACACCTTC. This codes for CAWTLVSGGYTF.

The chain joins TRBV11-2 to TRBJ2-1; 7 nucleotides line up with TRBD2. V shed 6 bases, J shed 9 bases, and the junction held 5 bases outside the gene matches. The CDR3 consists of 12 residues. The germline CDR1 and CDR2 sequences are SGHAT and FQNNGV. CDR3 bases: TGTGCCAGCAGGCCGAGGGAGGGTGAGCAGTTCTTC. This gives the protein CASRPREGEQFF.

This clone was observed once. The chain recombines TRBV6-4 with TRBJ1-5; D call uncertain. Deletions cut 6 bases from V and 0 bases from J, with 9 bases between. The germline V gene has CDR1 MRHNA and CDR2 SNTAGT. The CDR3 has 14 amino acids. The CDR3 loop is CASRTLDSNQPQHF. As DNA, the CDR3 is TGTGCCAGCAGGACGTTAGATAGCAATCAGCCCCAGCATTTT.

This clone showed up just a few times. This sequence joins TRBV29-1 and TRBJ2-1, with 14 bases fitting TRBD2. There are 15 residues in the CDR3. CDR1 is SQVTM and CDR2 is ANQGSEA in the germline V gene. V was clipped by 8 bases and J by 7 bases; unmatched bases: 10. The CDR3 DNA reads TGCAGCCCGACGGGACTAGCGGGAGTCGGGAATGAGCAGTTCTTC. This encodes CSPTGLAGVGNEQFF.

This clone was detected only a few times. This sequence joins TRBV28 and TRBJ2-3; 8 positions match TRBD2. Germline CDR1 and CDR2: MDHEN and SYDVKM. CDR3 length: 16 residues. V lost 8 bases, J lost 3 bases, and 13 bases stayed unmatched. The CDR3 region has the DNA TGTGCCAGCGCCTTTGGGGTCGGCGGGGGGACAGATACGCAGTATTTT. This translates into CASAFGVGGGTDTQYF.

The chain is built from TRBV7-9 and TRBJ1-4; D remains ambiguous. The germline gives CDR1 SEHNR, CDR2 FQNEAQ (reference sequence). This CDR3 has 14 amino acids. V was shortened by 5 bases and J by 2 bases, with 9 bases between the two germline ends. The CDR3 DNA sequence: TGTGCCAGCAGCGCGGGTGCGACTAATGAAAAACTGTTTTTT. Translated, it gives CASSAGATNEKLFF.

The J gene is TRBJ2-2, the V gene TRBV6-5; maybe TRBD1 (5 bases). V was trimmed by 6 bases and J by 2 bases, leaving 10 bases between them. The CDR3 is 14 amino acids. Germline CDR1 is MNHEY and CDR2 is SVGAGI. The CDR3, as DNA: TGTGCCAGCAGACTCGGACAAAACACCGGGGAGCTGTTTTTT. Protein sequence: CASRLGQNTGELFF.

J is TRBJ2-2 and V is TRBV6-6; D uncertain. The germline gives CDR1 MNHNY, CDR2 SVGAGI (reference sequence). The CDR3 covers 14 residues. V was clipped by 6 bases and J by 2 bases, with 10 bases between them. The CDR3 nucleotides are TGTGCCAGCAGGCCTGGGCTTAACACCGGGGAGCTGTTTTTT. It encodes CASRPGLNTGELFF.

The CDR3: CASSLEAGANTGELFF. In nucleotides, the CDR3 is TGTGCCAGCAGCTTAGAAGCGGGTGCGAACACCGGGGAGCTGTTTTTT. The rearrangement links TRBV7-6 to TRBJ2-2, with D possibly TRBD2 on 6 matching bases. The germline V gene encodes CDR1 SGHVS and CDR2 FNYEAQ. Deletions cut 1 base from V and 0 bases from J, with 9 bases between. This CDR3 has 16 amino acids.

The J gene is TRBJ2-7, the V gene TRBV29-1; no clear D. V gave up 5 bases and J gave up 6 bases, with 14 bases separating them. Germline V gene sequence: CDR1 SQVTM, CDR2 ANQGSEA. The CDR3 contains 12 residues. The CDR3 sequence is CSVFGSRGEQYF. In DNA, the CDR3 is TGCAGCGTTTTCGGCTCACGAGGCGAGCAGTACTTC.

The chain uses TRBV13 and TRBJ2-7; TRBD2 agrees at 10 bases. With V trimmed by 0 bases and J by 9 bases, 11 bases remained unmatched. The CDR3 runs to 16 residues. Looked up from germline, CDR1 is PRHDT and CDR2 is FYEKMQ (reference sequence). This CDR3 is CASSLGQRTSGSRQYF. The CDR3 DNA reads TGTGCCAGCAGCTTAGGCCAGAGGACTAGCGGAAGCAGGCAGTACTTC.

The chain combines TRBV30 with TRBJ1-5; D uncertain. The CDR3 loop spans 12 amino acids. The V gene's germline CDR1 is GTSNPN and CDR2 SVGIG (reference sequence). Trimming took off 0 bases at V and 3 bases at J, with 3 bases between the two ends. This chain's CDR3 is CAWSVPNQPQHF. In nucleotides, the CDR3 is TGTGCCTGGAGTGTACCCAATCAGCCCCAGCATTTT.

This clone was observed a few times. The CDR3 sequence is CASRRQDGNQPQHF. CDR3 nucleotide sequence: TGTGCCAGCAGGAGACAGGATGGTAATCAGCCCCAGCATTTT. V gene TRBV2 combines with J gene TRBJ1-5, with a tentative D call TRBD1 (6 bases). CDR3 length equals 14 residues. Germline CDR1 and CDR2: SNHLY and FYNNEI. The V gene lost 6 bases and the J gene lost 4 bases, with 13 bases spanning the gap. Complete variable domain (other parts from reference TRBV2 and TRBJ1-5): EPEVTQTPSHQVTQMGQEVILRCVPISNHLYFYWYRQILGQKVEFLVSFYNNEISEKSEIFDDQFSVERPDGSNFTLKIRSTKLEDSAMYFCASRRQDGNQPQHFGDGTRLSIL.

V gene TRBV2 combines with J gene TRBJ1-6; 10 positions agree with TRBD1. This CDR3 has 14 residues. V dropped 4 bases and J dropped 9; count of bases not matched to a gene: 3. Germline assignment: CDR1 SNHLY and CDR2 FYNNEI. DNA for the CDR3: TGTGCCAGCAGTGGACAGGGGGCTGGTTCACCCCTCCACTTT. It yields the protein CASSGQGAGSPLHF. The complete variable domain, with remaining parts taken from reference TRBV2 and TRBJ1-6, reads EPEVTQTPSHQVTQMGQEVILRCVPISNHLYFYWYRQILGQKVEFLVSFYNNEISEKSEIFDDQFSVERPDGSNFTLKIRSTKLEDSAMYFCASSGQGAGSPLHFGNGTRLTVT.

J is TRBJ2-3 and V is TRBV11-2, with 9 bases aligning to TRBD2. The J segment lost 9 bases and the V segment lost 1 base, leaving 8 bases of the junction unmatched. The CDR3 spans 15 residues. Germline values: CDR1 SGHAT, CDR2 FQNNGV. DNA of the CDR3: TGTGCCAGCAGCTTAGGAGGCGGGGGGGCCGGGACGCAGTATTTT. Protein: CASSLGGGGAGTQYF.

This chain connects TRBV6-1 to TRBJ2-7, with D hard to call. Germline CDR1 is MNHNS and CDR2 is SASEGT. There are 13 residues in the CDR3. V lost 5 bases, J lost 3 bases, and 11 bases lay in between. This chain's CDR3 is CASSKFAYYEQYF. CDR3 nucleotides: TGTGCCAGCAGTAAATTCGCCTACTACGAGCAGTACTTC.

In its sample, this clone was seen once. The chain employs TRBV19 and TRBJ2-3, with 8 nucleotides matching TRBD2. The CDR3 length is 15 residues. J gave up 1 base and V 7 bases, and 7 bases lay outside the gene matches. CDR1 and CDR2 from the germline V gene are LNHDA and SQIVND (reference sequence). The CDR3 protein is CASTGRREGTDTQYF. CDR3 sequence (DNA): TGTGCCAGTACCGGGCGGCGGGAGGGCACAGATACGCAGTATTTT.

V usage is TRBV14 and J usage is TRBJ1-2; D uncertain. CDR1 SGHDN and CDR2 FVKESK come from the germline V gene. The CDR3 loop spans 15 amino acids. V was pared by 1 base and J by 0 bases, with 9 bases between. CDR3 DNA: TGTGCCAGCAGCCAAGGAGGGCGAGCTAACTATGGCTACACCTTC. Amino acids: CASSQGGRANYGYTF. The full variable domain, in which reference TRBV14 and TRBJ1-2 provide the parts outside the CDR3, is EAGVTQFPSHSVIEKGQTVTLRCDPISGHDNLYWYRRVMGKEIKFLLHFVKESKQDESGMPNNRFLAERTGGTYSTLKVQPAELEDSGVYFCASSQGGRANYGYTFGSGTRLTVV.